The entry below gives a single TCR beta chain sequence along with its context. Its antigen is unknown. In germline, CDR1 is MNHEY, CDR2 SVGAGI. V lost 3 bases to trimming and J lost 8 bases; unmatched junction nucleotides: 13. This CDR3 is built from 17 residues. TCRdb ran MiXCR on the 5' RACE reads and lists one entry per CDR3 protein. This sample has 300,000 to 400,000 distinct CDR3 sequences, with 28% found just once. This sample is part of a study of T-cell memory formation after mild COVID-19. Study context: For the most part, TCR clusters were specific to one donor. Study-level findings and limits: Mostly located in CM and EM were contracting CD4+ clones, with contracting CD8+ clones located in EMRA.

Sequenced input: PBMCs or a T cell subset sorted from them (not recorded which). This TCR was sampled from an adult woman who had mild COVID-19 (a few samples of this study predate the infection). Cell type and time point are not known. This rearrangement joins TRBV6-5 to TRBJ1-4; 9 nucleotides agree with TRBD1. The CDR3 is CASSYTGQGRVEEKLFF. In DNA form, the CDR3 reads TGTGCCAGCAGTTATACGGGACAGGGTAGGGTGGAAGAAAAACTGTTTTTT.